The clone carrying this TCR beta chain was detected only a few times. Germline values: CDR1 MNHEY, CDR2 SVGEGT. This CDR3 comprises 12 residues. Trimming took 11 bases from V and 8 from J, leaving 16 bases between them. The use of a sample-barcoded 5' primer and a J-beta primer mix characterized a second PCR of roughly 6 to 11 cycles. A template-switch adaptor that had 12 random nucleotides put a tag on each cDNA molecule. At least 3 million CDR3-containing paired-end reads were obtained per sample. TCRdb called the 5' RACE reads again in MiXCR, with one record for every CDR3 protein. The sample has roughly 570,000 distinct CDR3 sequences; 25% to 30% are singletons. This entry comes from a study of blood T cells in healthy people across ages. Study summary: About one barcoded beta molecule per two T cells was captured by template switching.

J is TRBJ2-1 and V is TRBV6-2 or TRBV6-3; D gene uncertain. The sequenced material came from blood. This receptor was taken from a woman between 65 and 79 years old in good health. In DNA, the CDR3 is TGTGCCGGTAAGACCCTGGGCGATGAGCAGTTCTTC. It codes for CAGKTLGDEQFF.